This T cell receptor (beta chain) was identified in a study of T-cell memory formation after mild COVID-19. CDR3 length equals 14 residues. Trimming left V 3 bases short and J 2 bases short, with 10 bases between. Germline values: CDR1 SGHNT, CDR2 YYREEE (reference sequence). This clonotype has more than one count but fewer than ten. The antigen is undetermined. Study-wide findings and caveats: The CD4+ clones that contracted clustered mainly within CM and EM, and the CD8+ clones concentrated in EMRA. Clones contracting over day 15 to 85 were CD4/CD8 balanced, with later expanders leaning CD4+.

TCRalpha and TCRbeta libraries used 5'RACE with constant-segment primers and UMIs. One entry per CDR3 protein results from TCRdb running MiXCR on the 5' RACE reads. The table lists roughly 250,000 distinct CDR3 sequences, approximately 16% of them singletons. Sequencing was carried out using PBMCs or a T cell subset sorted from them (not recorded which). This receptor was identified in a man aged 18 to 29 who had mild COVID-19 (a few samples of this study predate the infection). Cell type and time point are not known. The chain is built from TRBV5-4 and TRBJ2-3, with no clear D. Here the CDR3 DNA reads TGTGCCAGCAGCTCCCCTCGGCCCACAGATACGCAGTATTTT. Its translation is CASSSPRPTDTQYF.